This T cell receptor (beta chain) was identified in a study of T cells in Graves' hyperthyroidism and ophthalmopathy. V gave up 1 base and J gave up 5 bases, with 4 bases separating them. CDR1 and CDR2 (germline): LNHNV, YYDKDF (reference sequence). This CDR3 region has 12 residues. There are many counts of this clonotype. What it recognizes is unknown. Authors of the study amplified TCR beta CDR3 regions from RNA transcripts. HTBI primers were employed in a first-round RT-PCR of the TCR CDR3. TCRdb reprocessed the multiplex PCR reads with MiXCR, giving one entry per CDR3 protein. The table includes about 270,000 distinct CDR3 sequences, nearly 15% detected once. Researchers barred patients who had uncontrolled infection, other autoimmune disease, pregnancy or lactation. Study-level points and caveats: The authors' 13 V-J model separated ophthalmopathy from stable hyperthyroidism. Blood shared most expanded thyroid clonotypes above 0.001.

The specimen sequenced was blood. The rearrangement links TRBV15 to TRBJ2-3, with D hard to call. The sequence was collected from a woman between 50 and 59 years old with Graves' hyperthyroidism that later progressed to Graves' ophthalmopathy. CDR3 region: CATSRAGDTQYF. Written as DNA, the CDR3 is TGTGCCACCAGCAGAGCGGGAGATACGCAGTATTTT.